The 3 T cell receptor beta chains listed next were all sequenced from one sample in a study of tumor-infiltrating lymphocytes in primary liver carcinoma. Researchers drew blood RNA from unsorted whole blood and extracted germline DNA as well. A primer matching the constant region was used to make TCR beta cDNA from 500 to 650 ng of total RNA. Modified slightly, ARM-PCR produced TCR beta libraries over three nested multiplex PCR rounds. TRBV1-TRBV30 forward primers paired with a C-beta reverse primer drove the first two PCR rounds, around 9 cycles each. TCRdb independently ran MiXCR on the multiplex PCR reads; one entry per CDR3 protein. The table has approximately 330,000 distinct CDR3 sequences, 65% seen once. The sample comprised peripheral blood. The receptor source for this set is a man aged 35-49 years with primary liver carcinoma and hepatitis B virus infection.

This clonotype was observed at least ten times. V usage is TRBV12-3 or TRBV12-4 and J usage is TRBJ1-3, with D uncertain. The V end lost 7 bases, the J end lost 2 bases, and 9 bases lay between the germline ends. The CDR3 is 13 residues long. CDR3 region: CASTLTPGNTIYF. DNA for the CDR3: TGTGCCAGCACCCTAACCCCTGGAAACACCATATATTTT.

Of note for this clonotype: A much larger clone differs from this one at a single base, so this may be a read error. It is likely a read error, because the conserved phenylalanine at the end of the CDR3 is missing. This chain uses TRBV5-1 with TRBJ2-6, with D unclear. The V and J ends lost 0 bases and 1 base respectively, with 5 bases between them. Germline assignment: CDR1 SGHRS and CDR2 YFSETQ. This CDR3 contains 15 residues. Here the CDR3 DNA reads TGCGCCAGCAGCTTGGTGGGTTCTGGGGCCAACGTCCTGACTGTC. It yields the protein CASSLVGSGANVLTV.

The chain has TRBV5-5 and TRBJ2-2; D is undetermined. Trimming stripped 6 bases from V and 8 bases from J, with 17 bases between. The CDR3 loop spans 14 amino acids. The V gene's germline CDR1 is SGHKS and CDR2 YYEKEE (reference sequence). Here the CDR3 DNA reads TGTGCCAGCAACATCGCGACAATCACAGGGGAGCTGTTTTTT. Translated: CASNIATITGELFF.